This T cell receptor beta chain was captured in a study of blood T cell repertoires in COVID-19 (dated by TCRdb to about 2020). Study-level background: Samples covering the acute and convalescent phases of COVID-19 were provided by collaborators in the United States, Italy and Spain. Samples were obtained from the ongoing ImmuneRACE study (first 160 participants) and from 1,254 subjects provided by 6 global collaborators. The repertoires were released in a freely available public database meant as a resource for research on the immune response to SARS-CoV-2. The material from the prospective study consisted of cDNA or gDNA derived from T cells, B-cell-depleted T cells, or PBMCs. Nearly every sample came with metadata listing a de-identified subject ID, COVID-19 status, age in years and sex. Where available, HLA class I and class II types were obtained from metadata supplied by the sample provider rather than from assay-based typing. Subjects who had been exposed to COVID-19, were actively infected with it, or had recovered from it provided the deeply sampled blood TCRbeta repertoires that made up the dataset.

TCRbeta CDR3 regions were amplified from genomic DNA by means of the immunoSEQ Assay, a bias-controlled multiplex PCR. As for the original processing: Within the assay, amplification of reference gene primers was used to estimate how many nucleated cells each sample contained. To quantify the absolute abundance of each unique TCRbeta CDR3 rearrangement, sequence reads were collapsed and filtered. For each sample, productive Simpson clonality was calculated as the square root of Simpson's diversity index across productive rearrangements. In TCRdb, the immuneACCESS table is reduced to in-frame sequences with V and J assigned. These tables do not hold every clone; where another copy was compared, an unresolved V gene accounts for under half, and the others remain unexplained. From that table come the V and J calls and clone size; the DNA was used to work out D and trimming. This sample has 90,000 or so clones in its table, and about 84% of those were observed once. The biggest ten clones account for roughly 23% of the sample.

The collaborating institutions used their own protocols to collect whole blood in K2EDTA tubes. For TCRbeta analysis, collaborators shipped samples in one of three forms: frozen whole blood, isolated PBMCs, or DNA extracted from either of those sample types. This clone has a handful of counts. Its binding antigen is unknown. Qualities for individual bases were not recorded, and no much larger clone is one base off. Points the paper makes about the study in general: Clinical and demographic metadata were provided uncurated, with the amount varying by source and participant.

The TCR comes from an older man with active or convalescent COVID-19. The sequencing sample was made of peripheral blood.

The CDR3 region has the sequence CASSMGQGPPGELFF. The DNA sequence is TGTGCCAGTAGTATGGGACAGGGTCCCCCCGGGGAGCTGTTTTTT. The chain couples TRBV19 to TRBJ2-2; 9 of the junction bases match TRBD1. Trimming takes 3 bases off V and 6 bases off J; junction bases not matched to a gene: 5. Its CDR3 holds 15 amino acids, cysteine through phenylalanine. Just the 45-base CDR3 DNA is kept, in frame starting at base 1. The germline V gene (reference sequence) yields LNHDA for CDR1 and SQIVND for CDR2.